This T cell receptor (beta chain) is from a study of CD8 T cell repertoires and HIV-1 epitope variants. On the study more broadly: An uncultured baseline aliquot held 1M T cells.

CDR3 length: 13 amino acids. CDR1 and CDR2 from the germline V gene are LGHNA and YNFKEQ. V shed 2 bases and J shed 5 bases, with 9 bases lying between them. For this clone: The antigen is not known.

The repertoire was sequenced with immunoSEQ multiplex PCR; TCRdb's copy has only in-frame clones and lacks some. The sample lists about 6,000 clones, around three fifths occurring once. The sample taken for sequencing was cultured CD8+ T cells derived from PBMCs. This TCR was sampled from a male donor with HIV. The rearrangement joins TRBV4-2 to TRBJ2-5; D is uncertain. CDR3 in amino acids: CASSQTAGETQYF. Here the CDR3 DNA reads TGTGCCAGCAGCCAAACCGCCGGGGAGACCCAGTACTTC.